The clone carrying this TCR beta chain was seen repeatedly, ten times or more. As yet, its antigen is unknown. RNA transcripts were the template for amplifying TCR beta CDR3 regions. A set of HTBI primers served as the primers for a first-round RT-PCR of the TCR CDR3. TCRdb reprocessed the multiplex PCR reads via MiXCR and lists one record per CDR3 protein. The table shows about 600,000 distinct CDR3 sequences, with 14% occurring only once. Germline CDR1 is PRHDT and CDR2 is FYEKMQ (reference sequence). V gave up 4 bases and J gave up 9 bases; unmatched junction bases: 12. The CDR3 runs to 15 residues. Patients showing uncontrolled infection, other autoimmune disease, pregnancy or lactation were ineligible. Diagnoses used clinical symptoms, serum thyroxine and TRAb, thyroid ultrasound and orbital computed tomography. This sample was included in a study of T cells in Graves' hyperthyroidism and ophthalmopathy.

Overall study results and limits: Among clonotypes expanded in thyroid above 0.001, most were also found in blood. Ophthalmopathy could be told apart from stable hyperthyroidism with a 13 V-J model.

This chain links TRBV13 with TRBJ2-1; 7 positions agree with TRBD1. The TCR was taken from a woman aged 50 to 60 with Graves' ophthalmopathy. The sequencing sample was made of blood. The CDR3 bases are TGTGCCAGCAGCTGGACCGGGACAGCTACTTTTGAGCAGTTCTTC. As protein: CASSWTGTATFEQFF.